These 9 T cell receptor beta chains share one sample of origin, sequenced in a study of T cells in Graves' hyperthyroidism and ophthalmopathy. Researchers amplified the TCR beta CDR3 regions from RNA transcripts. The TCR CDR3 was amplified in a first-round RT-PCR using the HTBI primer set. TCRdb re-analysed the multiplex PCR reads in MiXCR, keeping a single row per CDR3 protein. Found here are 450,000 to 700,000 distinct CDR3 sequences, about 45% of them singletons; the top ten hold around 20%. Specimen: peripheral blood or thyroid tissue (not recorded which). Receptors were obtained from an adult woman with Graves' disease, either hyperthyroidism or ophthalmopathy (not recorded which).

V and J are TRBV20-1 and TRBJ2-5; weak D call: TRBD2 (5 bases). This CDR3 comprises 15 residues. The V gene's germline CDR1 is DFQATT and CDR2 SNEGSKA (reference sequence). V dropped 0 bases and J dropped 5 bases, with 16 bases sitting between them. Here the CDR3 reads CSAREVKGAPETQYF. CDR3 coding DNA: TGCAGTGCTAGAGAAGTGAAGGGAGCCCCGGAGACCCAGTACTTC.

The rearrangement links TRBV15 to TRBJ2-7, with 7 bases identical to TRBD2. Trimming took 5 bases from V and 3 from J; bases not matched to a gene: 4. The CDR3 covers 13 residues. CDR1 and CDR2 (germline): LNHNV, YYDKDF (reference sequence). The CDR3 DNA is TGTGCCACCAGCGTCCAGCGGGACTACGAGCAGTACTTC. Protein: CATSVQRDYEQYF.

This chain links TRBV5-1 with TRBJ2-1, with a tentative D call TRBD1 (6 bases). Deletions cut 4 bases from V and 10 bases from J, with 9 bases between. The CDR3 length is 11 residues. CDR1 and CDR2 (germline): SGHRS, YFSETQ. The CDR3 protein is CASSIDREQFF. CDR3 DNA: TGCGCCAGCAGCATCGACAGGGAGCAGTTCTTC.

The table lists this clonotype with many counts. The chain is built from TRBV5-6 and TRBJ1-2, with D perhaps TRBD1 (6 bases). The CDR3 consists of 16 residues. Deletions cut 3 bases from V and 4 bases from J, with 19 bases between. CDR1 is SGHDT, CDR2 YYEEEE, per germline. This CDR3 is CASSSTRDTGLYGYTF. The CDR3 DNA sequence: TGTGCCAGCAGCTCCACAAGGGACACAGGGCTCTATGGCTACACCTTC. The variable domain in full, completed from reference TRBV5-6 and TRBJ1-2, reads DAGVTQSPTHLIKTRGQQVTLRCSPKSGHDTVSWYQQALGQGPQFIFQYYEEEERQRGNFPDRFSGHQFPNYSSELNVNALLLGDSALYLCASSSTRDTGLYGYTFGSGTRLTVV.

For the CDR3, the DNA is TGCAGTGCCCAGGGACTAGCGGGGTACTACGAGCAGTACTTC. Translation: CSAQGLAGYYEQYF. The chain links TRBV20-1 to TRBJ2-7; 13 positions match TRBD2. J lost 3 bases, V lost 6 bases, and 5 bases had no gene match. The germline V gene has CDR1 DFQATT and CDR2 SNEGSKA (reference sequence). The CDR3 has 14 amino acids.

Only a few counts were recorded for this clonotype. The chain is built from TRBV10-3 and TRBJ1-2, with a tentative D call TRBD1 (6 bases). CDR3 length equals 13 residues. Germline V gives CDR1 ENHRY, CDR2 SYGVKD. Trimming left V 7 bases short and J 1 base short, with 10 bases between. For the CDR3, the DNA is TGTGCCATCAAGGCCAGGGGTAACTATGGCTACACCTTC. It translates to CAIKARGNYGYTF.

The chain is built from TRBV10-2 and TRBJ1-2, with 7 bases identical to TRBD1. From germline, CDR1 is WSHSY and CDR2 SAAADI. V lost 0 bases to trimming and J lost 8 bases; unmatched junction nucleotides: 6. The CDR3 contains 14 residues. The CDR3 coding sequence is TGCGCCAGCAGTGAGTCGAGGGGGCAAAGCGGCTACACCTTC. As protein: CASSESRGQSGYTF.

The V gene is TRBV25-1, the J gene TRBJ1-5; possibly TRBD1 for D (5 bases). This CDR3 contains 13 residues. In germline, CDR1 is MGHDK, CDR2 SYGVNS. The V end was cut by 4 bases, the J end by 9 bases, with 13 bases between. The CDR3 DNA is TGTGCCAGCAGTGTATCGGGGGTAGGGCCCCAGCATTTT. Translating gives CASSVSGVGPQHF. Supplemented by reference TRBV25-1 and TRBJ1-5, the full variable domain reads EADIYQTPRYLVIGTGKKITLECSQTMGHDKMYWYQQDPGMELHLIHYSYGVNSTEKGDLSSESTVSRIRTEHFPLTLESARPSHTSQYLCASSVSGVGPQHFGDGTRLSIL.

This clonotype appeared many times. The V gene is TRBV20-1, the J gene TRBJ1-1, with 7 bases lining up with TRBD1. The CDR3 has 13 amino acids. The ends lost 6 bases at V and 2 bases at J; junction bases unmatched: 6. Germline values: CDR1 DFQATT, CDR2 SNEGSKA (reference sequence). CDR3 protein: CSASGQINTEAFF. DNA for the CDR3: TGCAGTGCCTCGGGACAGATTAACACTGAAGCTTTCTTT.